This TCR beta chain was observed in a study of T cells in Graves' hyperthyroidism and ophthalmopathy. Looking at the study overall: Upon initial diagnosis and before any treatment, peripheral blood was collected.

Uncontrolled infection, other autoimmune disease, pregnancy or lactation barred patients from enrollment. Clinical symptoms, serum thyroxine and TRAb, thyroid ultrasound and orbital computed tomography together formed the diagnostic basis. What was amplified from RNA transcripts were TCR beta CDR3 regions. In the first-round RT-PCR of the TCR CDR3, the HTBI primer set was used. Each CDR3 protein gets one entry after TCRdb re-called the multiplex PCR reads with MiXCR. The profile shows roughly 290,000 distinct CDR3 sequences, about an eighth of them singletons. Points from the study as a whole: Researchers found most expanded thyroid clonotypes above 0.001 in blood as well.

Germline V gene sequence: CDR1 SQVTM, CDR2 ANQGSEA. The V and J ends lost 3 bases and 8 bases respectively, with 16 bases between them. The CDR3 is 13 residues long. About this clonotype: Its antigen is still unknown.

The chain employs TRBV29-1 and TRBJ1-2; a possible D gene is TRBD1 (5 bases). The receptor's source is a woman between 25 and 40 years old with Graves' hyperthyroidism that later progressed to Graves' ophthalmopathy. The specimen sequenced was blood. CDR3 bases: TGCAGCGTTGATGGTGGGGCGGGCAAAGGCTACACCTTC. It encodes CSVDGGAGKGYTF.